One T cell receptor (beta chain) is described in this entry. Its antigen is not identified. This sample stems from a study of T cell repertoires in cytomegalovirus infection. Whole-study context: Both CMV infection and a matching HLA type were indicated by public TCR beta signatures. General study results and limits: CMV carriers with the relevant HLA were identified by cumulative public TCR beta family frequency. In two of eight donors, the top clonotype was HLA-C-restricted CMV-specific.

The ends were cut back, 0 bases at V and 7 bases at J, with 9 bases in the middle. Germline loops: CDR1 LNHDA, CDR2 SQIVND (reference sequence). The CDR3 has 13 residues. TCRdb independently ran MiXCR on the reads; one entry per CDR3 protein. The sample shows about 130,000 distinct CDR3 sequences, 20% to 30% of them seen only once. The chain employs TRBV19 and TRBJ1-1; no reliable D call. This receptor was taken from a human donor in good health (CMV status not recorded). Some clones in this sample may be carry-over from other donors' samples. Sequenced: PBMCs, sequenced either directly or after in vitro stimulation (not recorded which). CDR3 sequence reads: CASSIDPHLEAFF. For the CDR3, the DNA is TGTGCCAGTAGTATAGATCCCCACCTTGAAGCTTTCTTT.